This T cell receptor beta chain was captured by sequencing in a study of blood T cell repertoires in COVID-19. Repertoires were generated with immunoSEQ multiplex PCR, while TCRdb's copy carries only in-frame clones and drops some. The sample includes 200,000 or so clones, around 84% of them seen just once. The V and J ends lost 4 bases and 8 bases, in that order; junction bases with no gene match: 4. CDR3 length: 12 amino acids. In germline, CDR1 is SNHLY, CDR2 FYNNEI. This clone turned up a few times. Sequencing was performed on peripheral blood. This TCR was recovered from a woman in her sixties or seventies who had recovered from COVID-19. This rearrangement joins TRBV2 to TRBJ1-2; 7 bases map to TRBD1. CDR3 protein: CASSGQGVGYTF. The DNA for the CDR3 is TGTGCCAGCAGTGGGCAGGGGGTAGGCTACACCTTC.